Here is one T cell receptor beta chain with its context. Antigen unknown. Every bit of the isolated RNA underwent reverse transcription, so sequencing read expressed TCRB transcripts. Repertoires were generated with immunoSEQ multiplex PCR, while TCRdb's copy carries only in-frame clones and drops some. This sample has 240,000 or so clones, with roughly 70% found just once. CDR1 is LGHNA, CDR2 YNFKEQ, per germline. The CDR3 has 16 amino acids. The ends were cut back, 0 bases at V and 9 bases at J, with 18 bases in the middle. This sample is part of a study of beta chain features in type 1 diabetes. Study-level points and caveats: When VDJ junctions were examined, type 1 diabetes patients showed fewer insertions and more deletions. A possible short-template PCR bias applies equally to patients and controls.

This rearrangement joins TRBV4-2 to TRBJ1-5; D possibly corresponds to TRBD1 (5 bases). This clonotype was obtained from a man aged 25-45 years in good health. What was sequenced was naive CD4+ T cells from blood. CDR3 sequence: CASSQEGVLGSGPQHF. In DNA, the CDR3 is TGTGCCAGCAGCCAAGAGGGGGTCCTTGGTTCAGGGCCCCAGCATTTT.